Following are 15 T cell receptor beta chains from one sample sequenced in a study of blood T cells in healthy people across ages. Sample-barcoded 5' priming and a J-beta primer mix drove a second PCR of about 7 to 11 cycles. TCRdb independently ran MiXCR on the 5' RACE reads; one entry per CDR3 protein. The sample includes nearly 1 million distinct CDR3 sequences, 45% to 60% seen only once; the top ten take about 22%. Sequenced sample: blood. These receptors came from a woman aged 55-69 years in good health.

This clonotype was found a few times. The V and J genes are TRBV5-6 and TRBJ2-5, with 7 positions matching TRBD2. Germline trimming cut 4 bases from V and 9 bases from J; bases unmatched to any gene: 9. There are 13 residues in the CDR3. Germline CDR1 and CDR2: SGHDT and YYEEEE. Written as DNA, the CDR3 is TGTGCCAGCAGCGGCCCCGGAGCGGGATCCCAGTACTTC. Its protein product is CASSGPGAGSQYF. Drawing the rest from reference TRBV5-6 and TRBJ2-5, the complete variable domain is DAGVTQSPTHLIKTRGQQVTLRCSPKSGHDTVSWYQQALGQGPQFIFQYYEEEERQRGNFPDRFSGHQFPNYSSELNVNALLLGDSALYLCASSGPGAGSQYFGPGTRLLVL.

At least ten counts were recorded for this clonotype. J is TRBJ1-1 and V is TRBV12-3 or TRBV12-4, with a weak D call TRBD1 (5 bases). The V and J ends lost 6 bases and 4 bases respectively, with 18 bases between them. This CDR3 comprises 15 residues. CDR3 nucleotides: TGTGCCAGCAGCACACTCAGGGAGCGGGGCACTGAAGCTTTCTTT. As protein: CASSTLRERGTEAFF.

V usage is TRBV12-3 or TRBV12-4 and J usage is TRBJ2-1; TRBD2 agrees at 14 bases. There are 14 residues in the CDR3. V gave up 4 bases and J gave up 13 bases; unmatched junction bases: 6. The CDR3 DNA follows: TGTGCCAGCAGTTCCCCGGGACTAGCGGGAGACCAGTTCTTC. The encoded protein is CASSSPGLAGDQFF.

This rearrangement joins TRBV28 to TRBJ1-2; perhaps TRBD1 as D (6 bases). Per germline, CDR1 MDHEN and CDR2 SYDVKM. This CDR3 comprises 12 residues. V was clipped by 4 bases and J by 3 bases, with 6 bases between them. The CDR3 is CASSWTDYGYTF. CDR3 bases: TGTGCCAGCAGTTGGACAGACTATGGCTACACCTTC.

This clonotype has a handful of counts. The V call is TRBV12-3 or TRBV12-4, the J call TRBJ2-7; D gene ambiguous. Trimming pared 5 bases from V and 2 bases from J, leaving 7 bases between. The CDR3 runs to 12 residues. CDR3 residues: CASSPRTYEQYF. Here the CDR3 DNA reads TGTGCCAGCAGTCCCCGAACCTACGAGCAGTACTTC.

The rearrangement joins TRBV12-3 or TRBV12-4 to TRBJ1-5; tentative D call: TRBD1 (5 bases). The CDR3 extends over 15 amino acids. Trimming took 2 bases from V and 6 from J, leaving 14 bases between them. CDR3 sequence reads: CASSLTGEPLQPQHF. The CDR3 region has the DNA TGTGCCAGCAGTTTAACGGGGGAACCCCTTCAGCCCCAGCATTTT.

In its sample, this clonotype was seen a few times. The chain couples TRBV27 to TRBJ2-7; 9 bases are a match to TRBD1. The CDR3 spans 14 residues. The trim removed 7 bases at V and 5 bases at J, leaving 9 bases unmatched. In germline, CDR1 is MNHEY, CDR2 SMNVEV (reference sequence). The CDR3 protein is CASTETGGRHEQYF. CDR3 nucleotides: TGTGCCAGCACTGAGACAGGGGGAAGGCACGAGCAGTACTTC.

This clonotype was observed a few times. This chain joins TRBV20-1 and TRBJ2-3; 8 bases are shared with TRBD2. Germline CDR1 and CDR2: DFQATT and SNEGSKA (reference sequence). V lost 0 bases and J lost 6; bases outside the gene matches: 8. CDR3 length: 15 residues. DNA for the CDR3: TGCAGTGCTAGAGATCCGTCGGGAGGGCGGGATACGCAGTATTTT. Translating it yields CSARDPSGGRDTQYF.

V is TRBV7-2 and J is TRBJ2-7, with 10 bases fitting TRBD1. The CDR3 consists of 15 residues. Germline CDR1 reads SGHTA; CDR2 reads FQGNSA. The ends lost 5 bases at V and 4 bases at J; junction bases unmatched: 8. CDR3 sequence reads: CASSTTGTGVYEQYF. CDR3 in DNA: TGTGCCAGCAGCACGACAGGGACAGGGGTTTACGAGCAGTACTTC.

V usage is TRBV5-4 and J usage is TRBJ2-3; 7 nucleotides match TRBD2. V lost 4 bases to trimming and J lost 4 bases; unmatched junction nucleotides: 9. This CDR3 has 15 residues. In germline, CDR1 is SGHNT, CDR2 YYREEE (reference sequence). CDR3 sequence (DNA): TGTGCCAGCAGCCCGACTAGCTCTCGTTCAGATACGCAGTATTTT. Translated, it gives CASSPTSSRSDTQYF.

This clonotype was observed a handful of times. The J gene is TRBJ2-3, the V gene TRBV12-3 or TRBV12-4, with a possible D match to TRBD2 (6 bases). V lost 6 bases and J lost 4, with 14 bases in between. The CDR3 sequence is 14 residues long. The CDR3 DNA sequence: TGTGCCAGCAGACCGGGAGACGGGTCAGATACGCAGTATTTT. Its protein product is CASRPGDGSDTQYF.

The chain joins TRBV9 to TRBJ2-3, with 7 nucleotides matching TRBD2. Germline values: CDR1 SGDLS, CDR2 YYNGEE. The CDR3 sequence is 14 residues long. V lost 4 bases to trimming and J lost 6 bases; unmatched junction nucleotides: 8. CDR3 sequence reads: CASSKTSLVDTQYF. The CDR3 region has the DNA TGTGCCAGCAGCAAGACTAGCCTGGTTGATACGCAGTATTTT.

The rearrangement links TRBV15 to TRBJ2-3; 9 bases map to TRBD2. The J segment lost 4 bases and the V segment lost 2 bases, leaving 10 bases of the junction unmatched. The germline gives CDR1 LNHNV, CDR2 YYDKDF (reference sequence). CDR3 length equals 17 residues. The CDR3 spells CATSRSPGREGSDTQYF. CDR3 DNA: TGTGCCACCAGCAGAAGTCCCGGGCGGGAGGGTTCAGATACGCAGTATTTT.

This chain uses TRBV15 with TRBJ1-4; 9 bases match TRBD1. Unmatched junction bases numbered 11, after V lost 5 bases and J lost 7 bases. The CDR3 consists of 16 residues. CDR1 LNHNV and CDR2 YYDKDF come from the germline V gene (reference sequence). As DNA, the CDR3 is TGTGCCACCAGCCCCTTAAGGGACAGGGTCGGTGAAAAACTGTTTTTT. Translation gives CATSPLRDRVGEKLFF. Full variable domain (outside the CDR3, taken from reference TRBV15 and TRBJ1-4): DAMVIQNPRYQVTQFGKPVTLSCSQTLNHNVMYWYQQKSSQAPKLLFHYYDKDFNNEADTPDNFQSRRPNTSFCFLDIRSPGLGDTAMYLCATSPLRDRVGEKLFFGSGTQLSVL.

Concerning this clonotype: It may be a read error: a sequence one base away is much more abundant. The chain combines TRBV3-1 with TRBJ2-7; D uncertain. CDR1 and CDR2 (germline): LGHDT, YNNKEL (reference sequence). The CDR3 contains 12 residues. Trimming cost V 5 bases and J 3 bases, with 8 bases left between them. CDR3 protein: CASSNRIYEQYF. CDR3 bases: TGTGCCAGCAGCAATCGGATCTACGAGCAGTACTTC.